A single sample is the source of the 23 T cell receptor beta chains below, sequenced in a study of OX40 agonist ivuxolimab in advanced cancers. Receptor amplification or capture employed the immunoSEQ multiplex PCR assay. What TCRdb holds here is the immuneACCESS table cut down to in-frame rearrangements. Part of the clones is not present; checked against another copy, under half of the missing clones reflect an unresolved V gene, and the others are unexplained. The sample table shows nearly 85,000 clones, and roughly 83% are seen once. Together, the top ten hold 0.75% to 0.85% of the sample. Sample: CD4+ or CD8+ T cells sorted from blood, taken in a trial of the OX40 agonist ivuxolimab. These receptors all come from an adult with an advanced solid tumor such as melanoma, head and neck, liver or kidney cancer.

The rearrangement links TRBV5-5 to TRBJ1-5; maybe TRBD1 (6 bases). V lost 2 bases and J 5 bases, leaving 14 bases between the germline ends. The CDR3 is made up of 15 amino acids. Germline assignment: CDR1 SGHKS and CDR2 YYEKEE (reference sequence). CDR3 nucleotides: TGTGCCAGCAGCTTTGATGGGGGGCTTTATCAGCCCCAGCATTTT. Its protein product is CASSFDGGLYQPQHF.

This clone showed up just a few times. J is TRBJ1-1 and V is TRBV30; D may be TRBD1 (5 bases). The V end lost 2 bases, the J end lost 5 bases, and 12 bases lay between the germline ends. CDR3 size: 13 residues. Germline CDR1 reads GTSNPN; CDR2 reads SVGIG (reference sequence). CDR3 in DNA: TGTGCCTGGAGTCGGGCTGCAGGGACTGAAGCTTTCTTT. It codes for CAWSRAAGTEAFF.

This clone was found a few times. V and J are TRBV30 and TRBJ1-1; perhaps TRBD1 as D (5 bases). Germline loops: CDR1 GTSNPN, CDR2 SVGIG (reference sequence). The V end lost 5 bases, the J end lost 4 bases, and 5 bases lay between the germline ends. The CDR3 runs to 10 residues. Here the CDR3 reads CAWGGTEAFF. CDR3 in DNA: TGTGCCTGGGGGGGCACTGAAGCTTTCTTT.

The chain couples TRBV9 to TRBJ1-1; no clear D gene. V was pared by 5 bases and J by 0 bases, with 8 bases between. There are 13 residues in the CDR3. CDR1 and CDR2 from the germline V gene are SGDLS and YYNGEE. The CDR3 region has the DNA TGTGCCAGCAGGAGAGACCTGAACACTGAAGCTTTCTTT. This gives the protein CASRRDLNTEAFF.

The V gene is TRBV6-5, the J gene TRBJ1-1; D is perhaps TRBD1 (6 bases). This CDR3 contains 13 residues. V was shortened by 3 bases and J by 6 bases, with 11 bases between the two germline ends. Germline lookup yields CDR1 MNHEY and CDR2 SVGAGI. The CDR3, as DNA: TGTGCCAGCAGTTATTTTGGGGGCGCTGAAGCTTTCTTT. The encoded protein is CASSYFGGAEAFF.

The chain links TRBV19 to TRBJ1-5; D unclear. Trimming removed 5 bases from V and 7 bases from J, with 12 bases in between. The CDR3 runs to 13 residues. The V gene's germline CDR1 is LNHDA and CDR2 SQIVND (reference sequence). The CDR3 DNA reads as TGTGCCAGTAGTCAGCAGCAGGAGCAGCCCCAGCATTTT. Encoded protein: CASSQQQEQPQHF. Supplemented by reference TRBV19 and TRBJ1-5, the full variable domain reads DGGITQSPKYLFRKEGQNVTLSCEQNLNHDAMYWYRQDPGQGLRLIYYSQIVNDFQKGDIAEGYSVSREKKESFPLTVTSAQKNPTAFYLCASSQQQEQPQHFGDGTRLSIL.

The CDR3 region has the DNA TGTGCCAGCAGCGTTAGCGGGGGGGCGAGACAGACCCAGTACTTC. Its protein is CASSVSGGARQTQYF. The V call is TRBV7-3, the J call TRBJ2-5; 11 bases fit TRBD2. The CDR3 totals 15 residues. Trimming removed 5 bases from V and 6 bases from J; junction bases left unmatched: 8. Germline V gene lookup returns CDR1 SGHTA and CDR2 FQGTGA.

V is TRBV7-2 and J is TRBJ2-7; TRBD1 aligns across 9 bases. With 2 bases clipped from V and 5 bases from J, the junction kept 7 bases outside the gene matches. CDR1 is SGHTA, CDR2 FQGNSA, per germline. The CDR3 covers 15 residues. This chain's CDR3 is CASSLFSTGGDEQYF. CDR3 nucleotides: TGTGCCAGCAGCTTATTCTCGACAGGGGGAGACGAGCAGTACTTC.

The table lists this clone with a count of one. The J gene is TRBJ2-7, the V gene TRBV6-5; D is possibly TRBD1 or TRBD2 (6 bases each). V dropped 6 bases and J dropped 2 bases, with 17 bases sitting between them. Germline CDR1 and CDR2: MNHEY and SVGAGI. The length of the CDR3 is 15 residues. The CDR3 DNA is TGTGCCAGCAGAGTACCGGGGGCGCGAGCCTACGAGCAGTACTTC. It yields the protein CASRVPGARAYEQYF.

This clone was seen just once. The chain employs TRBV5-1 and TRBJ2-2; D call uncertain. The V end was cut by 2 bases, the J end by 7 bases, with 9 bases between. Looked up from germline, CDR1 is SGHRS and CDR2 is YFSETQ. The CDR3 has 13 amino acids. The CDR3 sequence: CASSFRVFGELFF. The CDR3 region has the DNA TGCGCCAGCAGCTTTCGGGTTTTCGGGGAGCTGTTTTTT.

In its sample, this clone was seen once. The gene calls are TRBV7-2 and TRBJ1-5; unclear D gene. CDR1 is SGHTA, CDR2 FQGNSA, per germline. There are 15 residues in the CDR3. V lost 1 base to trimming and J lost 2 bases, with 9 bases between them. The CDR3 is CASSLGGVGNQPQHF. CDR3 nucleotides: TGTGCCAGCAGCTTAGGCGGGGTCGGCAATCAGCCCCAGCATTTT. The whole variable domain, remainder taken from reference TRBV7-2 and TRBJ1-5, is GAGVSQSPSNKVTEKGKDVELRCDPISGHTALYWYRQSLGQGLEFLIYFQGNSAPDKSGLPSDRFSAERTGGSVSTLTIQRTQQEDSAVYLCASSLGGVGNQPQHFGDGTRLSIL.

This chain links TRBV2 with TRBJ1-6; TRBD1 might be the D (6 bases). The CDR3 has 13 amino acids. V gave up 6 bases and J gave up 10 bases, with 13 bases separating them. From germline, CDR1 is SNHLY and CDR2 FYNNEI. The CDR3 is CASSRDNGSPLHF. CDR3 DNA: TGTGCCAGCAGCCGGGACAATGGATCACCCCTCCACTTT.

The chain couples TRBV19 to TRBJ1-3; 7 bases agree with TRBD1. This CDR3 is built from 14 residues. The V segment lost 5 bases and the J segment 2 bases; nucleotides outside the gene matches: 3. Germline V gene data show CDR1 as LNHDA and CDR2 as SQIVND (reference sequence). The CDR3 spells CASSADRTGNTIYF. The DNA of the CDR3 is TGTGCCAGTAGTGCGGACAGGACTGGAAACACCATATATTTT.

The CDR3 sequence is CAWSDWTDTEAFF. The CDR3 DNA follows: TGTGCCTGGAGTGATTGGACGGACACTGAAGCTTTCTTT. The chain carries TRBV30 and TRBJ1-1; D gene unclear. There are 13 residues in the CDR3. Trimming removed 1 base from V and 3 bases from J, with 9 bases in between. Germline CDR1 reads GTSNPN; CDR2 reads SVGIG (reference sequence). Together with reference TRBV30 and TRBJ1-1, the CDR3 gives the full variable domain: SQTIHQWPATLVQPVGSPLSLECTVEGTSNPNLYWYRQAAGRGLQLLFYSVGIGQISSEVPQNLSASRPQDRQFILSSKKLLLSDSGFYLCAWSDWTDTEAFFGQGTRLTVV.

This chain uses TRBV5-1 with TRBJ2-5; 12 nucleotides match TRBD2. The CDR3 length is 15 residues. Germline V lookup: CDR1 SGHRS, CDR2 YFSETQ. Unmatched junction bases numbered 4, after V lost 4 bases and J lost 3 bases. In DNA, the CDR3 is TGCGCCAGCAGCCCCGGACTAGCGGGGAAAGAGACCCAGTACTTC. Its translation: CASSPGLAGKETQYF.

V and J are TRBV11-2 and TRBJ1-1; no reliable D call. This CDR3 has 14 residues. Trimming cost V 5 bases and J 6 bases, with 16 bases left between them. Germline V lookup: CDR1 SGHAT, CDR2 FQNNGV. CDR3 nucleotide sequence: TGTGCCAGCAGCGTATTTATGGGTTCGGCTGAAGCTTTCTTT. Translated, it gives CASSVFMGSAEAFF.

This rearrangement joins TRBV2 to TRBJ2-5; 10 bases map to TRBD2. The CDR3 has 18 amino acids. Looked up from germline, CDR1 is SNHLY and CDR2 is FYNNEI. J lost 0 bases, V lost 8 bases, and 15 bases had no gene match. The CDR3 DNA reads as TGTGCCAGCCCGTGGGGACGACGGACTAGCGGAGACCAAGAGACCCAGTACTTC. It translates to CASPWGRRTSGDQETQYF.

The V call is TRBV29-1, the J call TRBJ1-1; no firm D call. This CDR3 comprises 12 residues. Germline CDR1 is SQVTM and CDR2 is ANQGSEA. V was clipped by 6 bases and J by 1 base, with 9 bases between them. The CDR3 spells CSVAWGNTEAFF. CDR3 sequence (DNA): TGCAGCGTCGCCTGGGGGAACACTGAAGCTTTCTTT.

The chain links TRBV6-6 to TRBJ1-5; no clear D. V gave up 2 bases and J gave up 11 bases, with 10 bases separating them. Germline values: CDR1 MNHNY, CDR2 SVGAGI (reference sequence). This CDR3 is 12 amino acids long. The CDR3: CASSYAAVAQHF. The CDR3 DNA is TGTGCCAGCAGTTACGCTGCCGTAGCCCAGCATTTT.

V and J are TRBV7-2 and TRBJ2-1; TRBD2 aligns across 8 bases. The CDR3 runs to 15 residues. V lost 2 bases and J lost 6; bases outside the gene matches: 6. The germline V gene has CDR1 SGHTA and CDR2 FQGNSA. CDR3: CASSLRSSGLNEQFF. Written as DNA, the CDR3 is TGTGCCAGCAGCTTACGGTCTAGCGGGCTCAATGAGCAGTTCTTC.

The chain carries TRBV30 and TRBJ1-1; TRBD1 agrees at 7 bases. Germline lookup yields CDR1 GTSNPN and CDR2 SVGIG (reference sequence). J lost 2 bases, V lost 2 bases, and 5 bases had no gene match. CDR3 length equals 14 residues. The CDR3 region is CAWSPGGHNTEAFF. Here the CDR3 DNA reads TGTGCCTGGAGTCCAGGGGGGCATAACACTGAAGCTTTCTTT. The full variable domain, in which reference TRBV30 and TRBJ1-1 provide the parts outside the CDR3, is SQTIHQWPATLVQPVGSPLSLECTVEGTSNPNLYWYRQAAGRGLQLLFYSVGIGQISSEVPQNLSASRPQDRQFILSSKKLLLSDSGFYLCAWSPGGHNTEAFFGQGTRLTVV.

Many counts were recorded for this clone. CDR3 DNA: TGCGCCAGCAGCCAAGTTGGCCTCCAGGCAGGGCCCACGAACACCGGGGAGCTGTTTTTT. It translates to CASSQVGLQAGPTNTGELFF. This rearrangement joins TRBV4-1 to TRBJ2-2; D may be TRBD1 (5 bases). V shed 1 base and J shed 0 bases, with 21 bases lying between them. Germline V gene lookup returns CDR1 MGHRA and CDR2 YSYEKL. The CDR3 is made up of 20 amino acids.

The gene calls are TRBV11-2 and TRBJ2-3; D gene unclear. This CDR3 contains 14 residues. Trimming left V 6 bases short and J 2 bases short, with 12 bases between. Germline loops: CDR1 SGHAT, CDR2 FQNNGV. CDR3 region: CASRPVWDTDTQYF. The CDR3 nucleotides read TGTGCCAGCAGACCGGTCTGGGACACAGATACGCAGTATTTT.